These T cell receptor beta chains were read from a single sample in a study of control samples from healthy donors and cancer patients. The repertoire was sequenced with immunoSEQ multiplex PCR; TCRdb's copy has only in-frame clones and lacks some. The repertoire holds fewer than 200,000 clones, just over 85% seen once, with roughly 5.3% in the top ten. The material sequenced was blood. Receptor source: a woman aged 30 to 39 in good health. Each CDR3 is given with its conserved first and last residue. Size is omitted from some rows. Given values are once, few, many or a class for expanded clones.

-	TRBV18	TRBJ1-1	CASSPLQDTEAFF
-	TRBV9	TRBJ2-3	CASSRAGLLGTDTQYF
-	TRBV6-6	TRBJ1-2	CASSFEGYGYTF
-	TRBV19	TRBJ2-7	CASSMTATEQYF
-	TRBV6-5	TRBJ1-5	CASSITGSNQPQHF
once	TRBV29-1	TRBJ2-3	CSVQTDPQRGGQYF
few	TRBV3-1/TRBV3-2	TRBJ2-1	CASRPSGGARNEQFF
-	TRBV2	TRBJ2-2	CASRDNTGELFF
few	TRBV2	TRBJ1-5	CASSEAARVYSNQPQHF
few	TRBV30	TRBJ1-1	CAWSVQGGGAFF
-	TRBV11-2	TRBJ1-2	CASSHTRDYGYTF
-	TRBV27	TRBJ1-5	CASSLLDRGPSNQPQHF
-	TRBV19	TRBJ1-5	CASRSGSLNQPQHF
-	TRBV6-5	TRBJ1-6	CASSLTGLGNSPLHF
-	TRBV7-9	TRBJ2-4	CASSRPRDRSNIQYF
-	TRBV5-4	TRBJ1-2	CASSLGGTGGYTF
-	TRBV25-1	TRBJ1-2	CASSTTWAGDGYGYTF
-	TRBV6-5	TRBJ1-2	CASSYDGTHRGGYTF
-	TRBV6-5	TRBJ2-4	CASSLGDPGNIQYF
-	TRBV9	TRBJ1-6	CASSVTGVGGYSPLHF
-	TRBV6-5	TRBJ2-7	CASTPSGRDNEQYF
once	TRBV7-9	TRBJ2-3	CASSLEDTQYF
-	TRBV6-5	TRBJ2-7	CASSFGQGPYEQYF
-	TRBV5-4	TRBJ2-7	CASSLERDPSYEQYF